The 18 T cell receptor beta chains below all came from one sample that was sequenced in a study of PD-1 blockade in classical Hodgkin lymphoma. Time point indicated: newly diagnosed, previously untreated cHL patient sample. TCRdb keeps only in-frame clones here, not all; method: immunoSEQ multiplex PCR. The sample carries 45,000 to 60,000 clones, about nine tenths recorded once. Source material: peripheral blood mononuclear cells (PBMCs). These receptors came from a human donor with classical Hodgkin lymphoma.

The V call is TRBV6-1, the J call TRBJ2-1; 7 nucleotides match TRBD1. Germline V CDR1 and CDR2: MNHNS, SASEGT. The CDR3 is 13 residues long. V gave up 5 bases and J gave up 12 bases; unmatched junction bases: 10. CDR3 in amino acids: CASSKTGEISQFF. The CDR3 DNA is TGTGCCAGCAGTAAAACAGGGGAGATATCGCAGTTCTTC.

The chain couples TRBV2 to TRBJ1-5; the D gene is possibly TRBD1 (5 bases). The CDR3 has 14 amino acids. V was pared by 10 bases and J by 0 bases, with 13 bases between. From germline, CDR1 is SNHLY and CDR2 FYNNEI. CDR3 bases: TGTGCCACCTCCTGGGGGGGTAGCAATCAGCCCCAGCATTTT. Protein: CATSWGGSNQPQHF.

Turning to this clone: This same CDR3 is encoded by further DNA sequences in the sample. This sequence joins TRBV18 and TRBJ2-5; D uncertain. Germline assignment: CDR1 KGHSH and CDR2 LQKENI. V was trimmed by 0 bases and J by 4 bases, leaving 6 bases between them. This CDR3 has 13 amino acids. The CDR3 reads CASSPPGGETQYF. CDR3 DNA: TGTGCCAGCTCACCACCGGGCGGAGAGACCCAGTACTTC.

The chain uses TRBV11-2 and TRBJ1-2; the match to TRBD1 covers 9 bases. The length of the CDR3 is 17 residues. Germline V gene data show CDR1 as SGHAT and CDR2 as FQNNGV. V gave up 3 bases and J gave up 8 bases; unmatched junction bases: 16. In DNA form, the CDR3 reads TGTGCCAGCAGCTTCGTTTCGACGACAGGGGGGGTGGAGGGCTACACCTTC. This codes for CASSFVSTTGGVEGYTF.

The chain couples TRBV6-1 to TRBJ2-7; 7 bases are shared with TRBD1. This CDR3 spans 15 amino acids. The ends lost 6 bases at V and 3 bases at J; junction bases unmatched: 11. The germline V gene has CDR1 MNHNS and CDR2 SASEGT. The CDR3 here is CASRLETGFDYEQYF. In DNA, the CDR3 is TGTGCCAGCAGACTAGAGACAGGGTTCGACTACGAGCAGTACTTC.

This clone was seen only once. The chain is built from TRBV7-9 and TRBJ1-2; weak D call: TRBD1 (5 bases). Trimming stripped 4 bases from V and 8 bases from J, with 11 bases between. Germline CDR1 reads SEHNR; CDR2 reads FQNEAQ (reference sequence). The CDR3 covers 12 residues. CDR3 loop: CASSSLGGGYTF. The CDR3 DNA reads as TGTGCCAGCAGCTCCCTCGGGGGGGGCTACACCTTC.

V gene TRBV2 combines with J gene TRBJ1-1; D is uncertain. Germline assignment: CDR1 SNHLY and CDR2 FYNNEI. V lost 8 bases to trimming and J lost 5 bases, with 18 bases between them. This CDR3 is built from 14 residues. The CDR3 bases are TGTGCCAGCGGCGGGGTCGGGGTGGAAACTGAAGCTTTCTTT. It translates to CASGGVGVETEAFF. The full variable domain, in which reference TRBV2 and TRBJ1-1 provide the parts outside the CDR3, is EPEVTQTPSHQVTQMGQEVILRCVPISNHLYFYWYRQILGQKVEFLVSFYNNEISEKSEIFDDQFSVERPDGSNFTLKIRSTKLEDSAMYFCASGGVGVETEAFFGQGTRLTVV.

The CDR3 DNA is TGCGCCAGCAGCCAAGATCGGACTAGCACGAGCACAGATACGCAGTATTTT. Translated, it gives CASSQDRTSTSTDTQYF. J is TRBJ2-3 and V is TRBV4-1, with 8 nucleotides matching TRBD2. The CDR3 contains 17 residues. J was trimmed by 0 bases and V by 0 bases; bases with no gene match: 5. From germline, CDR1 is MGHRA and CDR2 YSYEKL.

The rearrangement uses TRBV7-8 and TRBJ1-3; tentatively, D is TRBD1 (6 bases). This CDR3 is built from 16 residues. CDR1 and CDR2 from the germline V gene are SGHVS and FQNEAQ. V gave up 0 bases and J gave up 0 bases, with 9 bases separating them. CDR3 nucleotide sequence: TGTGCCAGCAGCTTAGCGACGGGGGCCTCTGGAAACACCATATATTTT. Amino acid sequence: CASSLATGASGNTIYF.

This chain connects TRBV4-1 to TRBJ1-1; 9 nucleotides agree with TRBD1. Unmatched junction bases numbered 6, after V lost 5 bases and J lost 5 bases. This CDR3 contains 14 residues. Germline V CDR1 and CDR2: MGHRA, YSYEKL. CDR3 nucleotides: TGCGCCAGCAGCTTACAGGGGGCGGAAACTGAAGCTTTCTTT. Encoded protein: CASSLQGAETEAFF.

The table lists this clone with a count of one. This chain connects TRBV21-1 to TRBJ1-1. TRBV21-1 is recorded as a pseudogene. The CDR3 contains 18 residues. The CDR3: CASSKVLMGGQGNTEAFF. The CDR3, as DNA: TGTGCCAGCAGCAAAGTCCTAATGGGGGGCCAAGGGAACACTGAAGCTTTCTTT.

A remark on this clone: The sample holds other DNA sequences that translate to the same CDR3. The chain employs TRBV2 and TRBJ1-1; D is undetermined. The ends were cut back, 4 bases at V and 5 bases at J, with 8 bases in the middle. The CDR3 contains 12 residues. Germline CDR1 reads SNHLY; CDR2 reads FYNNEI. The CDR3: CASSVEGTEAFF. In DNA, the CDR3 is TGTGCCAGCAGTGTGGAGGGAACTGAAGCTTTCTTT.

The chain is built from TRBV28 and TRBJ1-1; 7 positions agree with TRBD1. CDR3 size: 14 residues. Looked up from germline, CDR1 is MDHEN and CDR2 is SYDVKM. J lost 6 bases, V lost 4 bases, and 8 bases had no gene match. DNA of the CDR3: TGTGCCAGCAGTTCGAAGGGCAGGGGGGCTGAAGCTTTCTTT. As protein: CASSSKGRGAEAFF.

The chain has TRBV9 and TRBJ2-2; 11 nucleotides align to TRBD1. Unmatched junction bases numbered 5, after V lost 9 bases and J lost 4 bases. The CDR3 runs to 14 residues. Germline CDR1 SGDLS, CDR2 YYNGEE. CDR3 sequence (DNA): TGTGCCACAGGGACAGGGGGAGGCACCGGGGAGCTGTTTTTT. It specifies CATGTGGGTGELFF.

The rearrangement links TRBV28 to TRBJ1-3, with a tentative D call TRBD1 (5 bases). V lost 9 bases and J lost 0, with 15 bases in between. The CDR3 totals 15 residues. The V gene's germline CDR1 is MDHEN and CDR2 SYDVKM. The CDR3 sequence is CASSPQGSSGNTIYF. CDR3 bases: TGTGCCAGTTCACCTCAGGGCAGCTCTGGAAACACCATATATTTT.

The CDR3: CASSLAAGQGRGYTF. In nucleotides, the CDR3 is TGCGCCAGCAGCTTGGCCGCCGGACAGGGTCGGGGCTACACCTTC. The chain links TRBV5-1 to TRBJ1-2; 8 nucleotides agree with TRBD1. Losses at the gene ends were 0 bases for V and 8 bases for J; bases not matched to a gene: 9. This CDR3 comprises 15 residues. Germline loops: CDR1 SGHRS, CDR2 YFSETQ.

This chain joins TRBV28 and TRBJ2-5; the D is unclear. V lost 3 bases to trimming and J lost 5 bases, with 19 bases between them. Germline CDR1 is MDHEN and CDR2 is SYDVKM. The CDR3 runs to 16 residues. In nucleotides, the CDR3 is TGTGCCAGCAGTTTTCGGGCAGCTCTCCCCTCGGAGACCCAGTACTTC. As protein: CASSFRAALPSETQYF.

This chain connects TRBV27 to TRBJ2-3; D is uncertain. Germline assignment: CDR1 MNHEY and CDR2 SMNVEV (reference sequence). V dropped 8 bases and J dropped 4 bases, with 13 bases sitting between them. The CDR3 has 13 amino acids. The CDR3 nucleotides are TGTGCCAGCTCCCTGGACCGGGCAGATACGCAGTATTTT. Translation: CASSLDRADTQYF.